This T cell receptor (beta chain) was sequenced in a study of T cell changes during pregnancy in multiple sclerosis. Unmatched junction bases numbered 10, after V lost 4 bases and J lost 4 bases. Germline V lookup: CDR1 MGHRA, CDR2 YSYEKL. This CDR3 spans 15 amino acids. Libraries were prepared by immunoSEQ multiplex PCR; TCRdb keeps only in-frame clonotypes and omits some of them. The profile shows just under 70,000 clones, 75% to 95% of them singletons. The sample holds one count of this clone. The sequencing here drew on peripheral blood, taken in the second trimester of pregnancy. This clonotype was sampled from a female donor with multiple sclerosis, enrolled in a pregnancy study. The rearrangement joins TRBV4-1 to TRBJ2-7; TRBD1 matches 7 bases. CDR3 bases: TGCGCCAGCAGCCCACCCGGGACAGTCACGTACGAGCAGTACTTC. Its protein is CASSPPGTVTYEQYF.